A single sample is the source of the 26 T cell receptor beta chains below, sequenced in a study of low-dose radiotherapy and immunotherapy resistance in tumors. TRAV- and TRBV-specific primers, spanning alpha and beta chains, primed first-strand cDNA. The authors ran about 21 PCR cycles to amplify TCRs with a constant-region primer and V-primer adapter. MiXCR was run by TCRdb on the reads, yielding one entry per CDR3 protein. The table shows 60,000 to 90,000 distinct CDR3 sequences, with around 30% occurring only once. Time point described: before trial treatment. Here the sequenced sample was PBMCs, taken before treatment. These receptors originate from a female donor with ovarian cancer.

This clonotype was found many times. The chain is built from TRBV7-9 and TRBJ2-7; 7 bases fit TRBD1. Germline V gene sequence: CDR1 SEHNR, CDR2 FQNEAQ (reference sequence). The V and J ends lost 4 bases and 0 bases, in that order; junction bases with no gene match: 24. The CDR3 loop spans 21 amino acids. CDR3 nucleotide sequence: TGTGCCAGCAGCTCGCAGTTCGGGGACAGAAAGTCGCCAAGTCTCTCCTACGAGCAGTACTTC. Its protein product is CASSSQFGDRKSPSLSYEQYF.

As DNA, the CDR3 is TGCAGCGTTGAAGAAGGGGGCGGTCAGCCCCAGCATTTT. As protein: CSVEEGGGQPQHF. V usage is TRBV29-1 and J usage is TRBJ1-5; 7 nucleotides align to TRBD1. Losses at the gene ends were 0 bases for V and 6 bases for J; bases not matched to a gene: 2. The V gene's germline CDR1 is SQVTM and CDR2 ANQGSEA. The CDR3 runs 13 residues.

This clonotype was seen ten or more times. One end of the junction is discordant with germline, which a read error may explain. The chain links TRBV5-1 to TRBJ2-3; 8 bases are shared with TRBD1. The CDR3 extends over 17 amino acids. CDR1 is SGHRS and CDR2 is YFSETQ in the germline V gene. The CDR3 DNA reads as TGTGCCAGCAGCGACCTCCTGACAGGGGCCCGCACAGATACGCAGTATTTT. Translation gives CASSDLLTGARTDTQYF. Full variable domain (remainder filled in from reference TRBV5-1 and TRBJ2-3): KAGVTQTPRYLIKTRGQQVTLSCSPISGHRSVSWYQQTPGQGLQFLFEYFSETQRNKGNFPGRFSGRQFSNSRSEMNVSTLELGDSALYLCASSDLLTGARTDTQYFGPGTRLTVL.

The sample holds many counts of this clonotype. V and J are TRBV7-2 and TRBJ2-1, with 13 bases aligning to TRBD2. The trim removed 5 bases at V and 5 bases at J, leaving 3 bases unmatched. The germline V gene has CDR1 SGHTA and CDR2 FQGNSA. This CDR3 contains 15 residues. The CDR3 here is CASSRLAGGNNEQFF. The CDR3 nucleotides read TGTGCCAGCAGCAGACTAGCGGGGGGAAACAATGAGCAGTTCTTC.

This clonotype has at least ten counts. The chain carries TRBV20-1 and TRBJ2-5, with D possibly being TRBD2 (6 bases). CDR1 and CDR2 (germline): DFQATT, SNEGSKA (reference sequence). The CDR3 contains 15 residues. Trimming removed 0 bases at V and 2 bases at J, with 13 bases between. The CDR3 reads CSARDVAAIQETQYF. Written as DNA, the CDR3 is TGCAGTGCTAGAGATGTAGCGGCGATACAAGAGACCCAGTACTTC.

At least ten counts were recorded for this clonotype. The V gene is TRBV6-2 or TRBV6-3, the J gene TRBJ2-1; TRBD2 aligns across 12 bases. Per germline, CDR1 MNHEY and CDR2 SVGEGT. V lost 6 bases, J lost 10 bases, and 10 bases stayed unmatched. The CDR3 has 15 amino acids. The CDR3 DNA follows: TGTGCCAGCAGGCCACTAGCGGGGGGCCAGGGGGAGCAGTTCTTC. It codes for CASRPLAGGQGEQFF.

This clonotype was seen only a few times. J is TRBJ2-4 and V is TRBV5-1; D is perhaps TRBD2 (6 bases). Germline V gene lookup returns CDR1 SGHRS and CDR2 YFSETQ. The CDR3 runs to 17 residues. The V end lost 2 bases, the J end lost 8 bases, and 23 bases lay between the germline ends. CDR3 DNA sequence: TGCGCCAGCAGCTTTGCATTCGGGAGAGCCGACGGAGACATTCAGTACTTC. Translating it yields CASSFAFGRADGDIQYF.

This clonotype was seen repeatedly, ten times or more. This sequence joins TRBV6-2 or TRBV6-3 and TRBJ1-6; 9 nucleotides agree with TRBD1. CDR3 size: 15 residues. The germline gives CDR1 MNHEY, CDR2 SVGEGT. With 7 bases clipped from V and 10 bases from J, the junction kept 11 bases outside the gene matches. CDR3 DNA sequence: TGTGCCAGCACCCCCGCGGGACAGGGAGGCTCACCCCTCCACTTT. Its protein is CASTPAGQGGSPLHF.

This clonotype was recorded many times. The junction departs from the called germline gene at one end, perhaps through a read error. This chain links TRBV5-3 with TRBJ2-1; 9 bases are shared with TRBD1. TRBV5-3 is an open reading frame whose function is uncertain. The CDR3 contains 16 residues. CDR3 sequence: CASSLVGTGSGNEQFF. CDR3 nucleotides: TGTGCCAGCAGCTTGGTGGGGACAGGGAGCGGCAATGAGCAGTTCTTC.

In this sample, this clonotype turned up many times. The chain joins TRBV20-1 to TRBJ2-1; 7 nucleotides match TRBD2. With 5 bases clipped from V and 5 bases from J, the junction kept 9 bases outside the gene matches. The germline V gene encodes CDR1 DFQATT and CDR2 SNEGSKA (reference sequence). This CDR3 spans 14 amino acids. CDR3 in amino acids: CSAYRDYPNNEQFF. As DNA, the CDR3 is TGCAGTGCTTACCGGGACTACCCGAACAATGAGCAGTTCTTC.

The table lists this clonotype with many counts. This chain links TRBV14 with TRBJ2-5; 12 bases are shared with TRBD1. Per germline, CDR1 SGHDN and CDR2 FVKESK. The CDR3 contains 16 residues. The J segment lost 5 bases and the V segment lost 3 bases, leaving 7 bases of the junction unmatched. CDR3 protein: CASSHRGTGGLETQYF. CDR3 bases: TGTGCCAGCAGCCACAGAGGGACAGGGGGCTTGGAGACCCAGTACTTC.

The gene calls are TRBV5-8 and TRBJ2-3; TRBD2 agrees at 7 bases. V was pared by 6 bases and J by 0 bases, with 4 bases of the junction left unmatched. The CDR3 is made up of 14 amino acids. Germline V gene lookup returns CDR1 SGHTS and CDR2 YDEGEE. For the CDR3, the DNA is TGTGCCAGCACTGGGCGGGGGAGCACAGATACGCAGTATTTT. It codes for CASTGRGSTDTQYF.

The chain carries TRBV5-1 and TRBJ2-3, with 15 bases fitting TRBD2. The CDR3 contains 14 residues. V lost 7 bases, J lost 7 bases, and 4 bases stayed unmatched. CDR1 and CDR2 from the germline V gene are SGHRS and YFSETQ. This CDR3 reads CASAGLAGGHTQYF. The CDR3 coding sequence is TGCGCCAGCGCGGGACTAGCGGGGGGACATACGCAGTATTTT. Full variable domain (rest looked up from reference TRBV5-1 and TRBJ2-3): KAGVTQTPRYLIKTRGQQVTLSCSPISGHRSVSWYQQTPGQGLQFLFEYFSETQRNKGNFPGRFSGRQFSNSRSEMNVSTLELGDSALYLCASAGLAGGHTQYFGPGTRLTVL.

The chain joins TRBV5-4 to TRBJ2-1; 9 bases agree with TRBD2. Germline CDR1 SGHNT, CDR2 YYREEE (reference sequence). The CDR3 extends over 16 amino acids. The trim removed 4 bases at V and 16 bases at J, leaving 21 bases unmatched. The CDR3 is CASSPRNSGRGRTQFF. The CDR3 bases are TGTGCCAGCAGCCCCCGGAATAGCGGGAGAGGGAGGACCCAATTCTTC.

This clonotype was seen many times. V and J are TRBV18 and TRBJ1-6; D might be TRBD1 (6 bases). V lost 3 bases, J lost 10 bases, and 13 bases lay in between. Germline lookup yields CDR1 KGHSH and CDR2 LQKENI. The CDR3 extends over 14 amino acids. CDR3 in amino acids: CASSPGARGSPLHF. The CDR3 region has the DNA TGTGCCAGCTCACCTGGGGCCAGGGGCTCACCCCTCCACTTT.

This chain uses TRBV5-1 with TRBJ1-2; 7 bases line up with TRBD1. V gave up 1 base and J gave up 3 bases; unmatched junction bases: 6. Germline V CDR1 and CDR2: SGHRS, YFSETQ. This CDR3 has 15 amino acids. CDR3 in DNA: TGCGCCAGCAGCTTGCAGGGGGGGAAGGACTATGGCTACACCTTC. It yields the protein CASSLQGGKDYGYTF.

The V and J genes are TRBV27 and TRBJ2-1; D is unclear. The CDR3 contains 15 residues. CDR1 and CDR2 (germline): MNHEY, SMNVEV (reference sequence). The V end lost 7 bases, the J end lost 1 base, and 14 bases lay between the germline ends. The CDR3 DNA follows: TGTGCCAGCACCGACCTGAAGAAATCCTACAATGAGCAGTTCTTC. Protein: CASTDLKKSYNEQFF.

J is TRBJ1-1 and V is TRBV11-2; a weak D match, TRBD1 (5 bases). Germline V gives CDR1 SGHAT, CDR2 FQNNGV. CDR3 size: 17 residues. Trimming cost V 6 bases and J 5 bases, with 25 bases left between them. The CDR3: CASRAGQAIGLWTEAFF. CDR3 in DNA: TGTGCCAGCAGGGCAGGGCAGGCTATTGGATTGTGGACTGAAGCTTTCTTT.

This clonotype was seen repeatedly, ten times or more. The rearrangement joins TRBV12-5 to TRBJ2-1, with TRBD2 matching over 7 bases. V was clipped by 1 base and J by 4 bases; unmatched bases: 10. The length of the CDR3 is 17 residues. Germline lookup yields CDR1 LGHNT and CDR2 FRNRAP. CDR3 coding DNA: TGTGCTAGTGGTTTGGAGATGGGGGGGTCCCGATACAATGAGCAGTTCTTC. It specifies CASGLEMGGSRYNEQFF.

Points on this clonotype: A single base is all that separates this from a far larger clone, so a read error is likely. This rearrangement joins TRBV7-9 to TRBJ2-1, with 9 bases lining up with TRBD1. Germline V gene data show CDR1 as SEHNR and CDR2 as FQNEAQ (reference sequence). The CDR3 loop spans 14 amino acids. V was clipped by 5 bases and J by 10 bases; unmatched bases: 9. In DNA form, the CDR3 reads TGTGCCAGCAGCCCGAGGACAGGGGTCTACGAGCAGTTCTTC. Translation: CASSPRTGVYEQFF.

The chain employs TRBV7-9 and TRBJ2-5; 11 nucleotides agree with TRBD2. V lost 4 bases to trimming and J lost 2 bases; unmatched junction nucleotides: 6. The CDR3 runs to 16 residues. The germline CDR1 and CDR2 sequences are SEHNR and FQNEAQ (reference sequence). In DNA form, the CDR3 reads TGTGCCAGCAGCTCCCTTCTAGCGGGAGGTCAAGAGACCCAGTACTTC. Its protein product is CASSSLLAGGQETQYF.

The table lists this clonotype with many counts. The junction departs from the called germline gene at one end, perhaps through a read error. The CDR3 DNA is TGCGCCAGCAGCGCAGATACGCAGTATTTT. Amino acid sequence: CASSADTQYF. The chain recombines TRBV5-3 with TRBJ2-3; D ambiguous. TRBV5-3 is noted as an ORF with a role that remains uncertain. This CDR3 comprises 10 residues.

In its sample, this clonotype was seen many times. V and J are TRBV20-1 and TRBJ2-1, with D possibly being TRBD1 (6 bases). V lost 5 bases and J 5 bases, leaving 13 bases between the germline ends. CDR1 is DFQATT, CDR2 SNEGSKA, per germline (reference sequence). The CDR3 has 13 residues. In DNA form, the CDR3 reads TGCAGTGCTTCAAGACAGGTTCACAATGAGCAGTTCTTC. This translates into CSASRQVHNEQFF.

V is TRBV29-1 and J is TRBJ2-3; D might be TRBD1 or TRBD2, each matching 5 bases. From germline, CDR1 is SQVTM and CDR2 ANQGSEA. This CDR3 contains 14 residues. V lost 1 base and J lost 8, with 16 bases in between. The CDR3, as DNA: TGCAGCGTTGAAGCTGCTGGACCTGGGGGTACGCAGTATTTT. It is translated as CSVEAAGPGGTQYF.

The chain carries TRBV28 and TRBJ2-2, with D uncertain. In germline, CDR1 is MDHEN, CDR2 SYDVKM. CDR3 length: 16 residues. Trimming cost V 1 base and J 0 bases, with 9 bases left between them. The CDR3 reads CASSLSGKTNTGELFF. The CDR3 DNA is TGTGCCAGCAGTTTATCCGGAAAAACGAACACCGGGGAGCTGTTTTTT.

This chain connects TRBV2 to TRBJ1-5; no reliable D call. Germline V gives CDR1 SNHLY, CDR2 FYNNEI. V was trimmed by 5 bases and J by 2 bases, leaving 10 bases between them. The CDR3 loop spans 14 amino acids. The CDR3 sequence is CASSSDQGNQPQHF. The CDR3 nucleotides read TGTGCCAGCAGTTCCGACCAGGGCAATCAGCCCCAGCATTTT.